This is a list of T cell receptor beta chains from one sample in a study of blood T cell repertoires in COVID-19. Sequencing used immunoSEQ multiplex PCR; TCRdb keeps in-frame clones, though not all of them. The top ten clones hold 4% to 6% of a sample with hundreds of thousands of clones, about 82% of them seen once. The specimen sequenced was peripheral blood. All receptors come from a man aged 50-60 years with active or convalescent COVID-19. Both conserved end residues are part of each CDR3. The D gene is left open where the match is weak. Rows may omit the clone size; those that give it use once, few, many or a size class.

clone size,V gene,D gene,J gene,CDR3 protein,CDR3 DNA
NA,TRBV10-3,TRBD1,TRBJ2-1,CAISDIGTGGPNEQFF,TGTGCCATCAGTGATATAGGGACAGGGGGCCCCAATGAGCAGTTCTTC
NA,TRBV6-5,NA,TRBJ2-1,CASSRGSDNEQFF,TGTGCCAGCAGCCGAGGGTCAGACAATGAGCAGTTCTTC
NA,TRBV5-8,NA,TRBJ2-7,CASSLAGRGFGEQYF,TGTGCCAGCAGCTTGGCGGGCAGGGGCTTTGGGGAGCAGTACTTC
once,TRBV6-2/TRBV6-3,TRBD1,TRBJ2-7,CASSYPSTGSGPYEQYF,TGTGCCAGCAGTTACCCCTCGACAGGGTCAGGGCCCTACGAGCAGTACTTC
NA,TRBV2,NA,TRBJ1-6,CASRGQLRPLHF,TGTGCCAGCAGAGGACAATTGAGACCCCTCCACTTT
once,TRBV4-3,NA,TRBJ1-1,CASGQGPNTEAFF,TGCGCCAGCGGGCAGGGGCCTAACACTGAAGCTTTCTTT
NA,TRBV5-5,TRBD1,TRBJ2-1,CASSLFTGGFINEQFF,TGTGCCAGCAGCTTGTTTACAGGGGGCTTCATCAATGAGCAGTTCTTC
NA,TRBV7-9,TRBD1,TRBJ2-2,CASSSERQGAGELFF,TGTGCCAGCAGCTCCGAGAGACAGGGAGCCGGGGAGCTGTTTTTT
NA,TRBV10-3,TRBD1,TRBJ2-1,CAISVSAPGQASRNEQFF,TGTGCCATCAGTGTTAGTGCACCGGGACAGGCGTCTCGGAATGAGCAGTTCTTC
few,TRBV7-3,TRBD2,TRBJ2-5,CASSPGTSGRYQETQYF,TGTGCCAGCAGTCCCGGGACTAGCGGACGGTACCAAGAGACCCAGTACTTC
NA,TRBV15,NA,TRBJ1-4,CATNPIEEEEGPYSATNEKLFF,TGTGCCACCAACCCGATTGAAGAGGAGGAGGGGCCCTACTCTGCAACTAATGAAAAACTGTTTTTT
few,TRBV5-1,TRBD2,TRBJ2-7,CASSLGLAGGYEQYF,TGCGCCAGCAGCCTGGGACTAGCGGGAGGTTACGAGCAGTACTTC
once,TRBV7-2,NA,TRBJ2-3,CASSLPPAGMTDTQYF,TGTGCCAGCAGCTTACCCCCGGCGGGAATGACAGATACGCAGTATTTT
NA,TRBV19,TRBD2,TRBJ2-7,CASSTQWGGYEQYF,TGTGCCAGTAGTACCCAGTGGGGGGGCTACGAGCAGTACTTC
NA,TRBV18,NA,TRBJ1-2,CASSPPTGGGYTF,TGTGCCAGCTCACCACCGACGGGAGGTGGCTACACCTTC
NA,TRBV9,NA,TRBJ2-2,CASRRAGETGELFF,TGTGCCAGCAGGAGGGCAGGGGAGACCGGGGAGCTGTTTTTT
NA,TRBV28,NA,TRBJ1-6,CASFWGQGRLVDNSPLHF,TGTGCCAGCTTCTGGGGGCAGGGAAGATTAGTAGATAATTCACCCCTCCACTTT
NA,TRBV3-1/TRBV3-2,TRBD2,TRBJ2-7,CASSLQLAASYEQYF,TGTGCCAGCAGCCTCCAACTAGCGGCGTCCTACGAGCAGTACTTC
NA,TRBV7-9,NA,TRBJ2-1,CASSSTLADFYNEQFF,TGTGCCAGCAGCTCCACACTAGCAGATTTCTACAATGAGCAGTTCTTC
NA,TRBV7-3,TRBD1,TRBJ1-1,CASSLSGQGYTEAFF,TGTGCCAGCAGCTTAAGTGGACAGGGGTACACTGAAGCTTTCTTT
NA,TRBV7-9,TRBD1,TRBJ2-7,CASRSTGPEQYF,TGTGCCAGCAGGTCGACAGGGCCCGAGCAGTACTTC
NA,TRBV6-5,NA,TRBJ1-2,CASTATGFYGYTF,TGTGCCAGCACCGCGACGGGATTCTATGGCTACACCTTC
few,TRBV7-9,NA,TRBJ1-1,CASSPFGGADTEAFF,TGTGCCAGCAGCCCATTCGGGGGGGCGGATACTGAAGCTTTCTTT
NA,TRBV3-1/TRBV3-2,TRBD2,TRBJ2-2,CASSRTSGGGELFF,TGTGCCAGCAGCAGGACTAGCGGGGGCGGGGAGCTGTTTTTT
NA,TRBV11-1,NA,TRBJ1-1,CASSLIQGTEAFF,TGTGCCAGCAGCTTAATTCAGGGCACTGAAGCTTTCTTT
NA,TRBV3-1/TRBV3-2,NA,TRBJ1-3,CASSQAPGAGNTIYF,TGTGCCAGCAGCCAAGCGCCCGGGGCTGGAAACACCATATATTTT
NA,TRBV6-5,NA,TRBJ1-1,CASSYYGEDTEAFF,TGTGCCAGCAGTTACTACGGGGAGGACACTGAAGCTTTCTTT
NA,TRBV19,NA,TRBJ2-2,CASSIPGRRDTGELFF,TGTGCCAGTAGTATCCCCGGGAGACGCGACACCGGGGAGCTGTTTTTT
NA,TRBV7-2,TRBD2,TRBJ2-1,CASSQRPQRGGSYNEQFF,TGTGCCAGCAGCCAGCGCCCTCAGCGGGGAGGGAGTTACAATGAGCAGTTCTTC
few,TRBV4-2,NA,TRBJ1-2,CASSPRDNGNGNYGYTF,TGTGCCAGCAGCCCTCGGGACAATGGTAATGGAAACTATGGCTACACCTTC
NA,TRBV15,TRBD1,TRBJ1-4,CATSRDPPGGREKLFF,TGTGCCACCAGCAGAGATCCCCCAGGGGGCAGGGAAAAACTGTTTTTT
once,TRBV7-9,NA,TRBJ1-2,CATGRENYGYTF,TGTGCCACCGGACGGGAAAACTATGGCTACACCTTC
NA,TRBV5-4,NA,TRBJ2-5,CASSPVPIQETQYF,TGTGCCAGCAGCCCCGTCCCTATCCAAGAGACCCAGTACTTC
few,TRBV5-4,NA,TRBJ1-1,CASSLGGQPNTEAFF,TGTGCCAGCAGCTTGGGGGGCCAGCCGAACACTGAAGCTTTCTTT
once,TRBV20-1,TRBD1,TRBJ1-2,CSAERTGGYTF,TGCAGTGCTGAACGGACAGGGGGGTACACCTTC
once,TRBV10-3,TRBD1,TRBJ2-3,CAISGQGSGGTDTQYF,TGTGCCATCAGTGGACAGGGTTCGGGTGGCACAGATACGCAGTATTTT